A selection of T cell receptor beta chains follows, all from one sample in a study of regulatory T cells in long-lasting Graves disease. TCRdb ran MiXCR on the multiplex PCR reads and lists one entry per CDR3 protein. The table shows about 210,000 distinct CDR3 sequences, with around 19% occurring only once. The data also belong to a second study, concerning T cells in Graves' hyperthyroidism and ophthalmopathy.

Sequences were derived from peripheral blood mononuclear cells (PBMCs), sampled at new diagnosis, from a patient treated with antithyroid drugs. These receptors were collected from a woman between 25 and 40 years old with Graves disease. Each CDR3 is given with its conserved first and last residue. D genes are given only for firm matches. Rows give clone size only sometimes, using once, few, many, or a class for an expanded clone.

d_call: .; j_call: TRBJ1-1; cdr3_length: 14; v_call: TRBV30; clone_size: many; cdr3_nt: TGTGCCTGGAGTTTCGGCAGACAATACCTTGAAGCTTTCTTT; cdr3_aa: CAWSFGRQYLEAFF
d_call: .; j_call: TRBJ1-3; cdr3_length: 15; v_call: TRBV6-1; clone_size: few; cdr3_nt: TGTGCCAGCGGGGGAGGCAGGGCCTCTGGAAACACCATATATTTT; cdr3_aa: CASGGGRASGNTIYF
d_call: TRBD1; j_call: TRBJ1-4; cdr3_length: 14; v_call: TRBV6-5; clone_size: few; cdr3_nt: TGTGCCAGCAGTTTCTTAGGGGGCAATGAAAAACTGTTTTTT; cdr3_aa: CASSFLGGNEKLFF
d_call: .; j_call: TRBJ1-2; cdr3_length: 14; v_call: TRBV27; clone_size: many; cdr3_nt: TGTGCCAGCAGTTTATCGTTCGGGGTATATGGCTACACCTTC; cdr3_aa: CASSLSFGVYGYTF
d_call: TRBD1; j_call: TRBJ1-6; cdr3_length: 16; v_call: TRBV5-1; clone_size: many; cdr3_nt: TGCGCCAGCAGCTTCGACAGGGGCCCGCTTAATTCACCCCTCCACTTT; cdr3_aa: CASSFDRGPLNSPLHF
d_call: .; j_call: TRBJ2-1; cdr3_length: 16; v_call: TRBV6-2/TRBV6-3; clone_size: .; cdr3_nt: TGTGCCAGCAGAACCTTGGGCGGGGGCTACTACAATGAGCAGTTCTTC; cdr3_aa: CASRTLGGGYYNEQFF
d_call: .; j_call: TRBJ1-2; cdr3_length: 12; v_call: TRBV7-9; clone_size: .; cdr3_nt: TGTGCCAGCAACAGGGACGGGACTGGCTACACCTTC; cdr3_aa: CASNRDGTGYTF
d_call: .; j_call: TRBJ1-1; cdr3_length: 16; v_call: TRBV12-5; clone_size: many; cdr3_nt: TGTGCTAGTGGTTTGGCGCCGGGACACCGATACACTGAAGCTTTCTTT; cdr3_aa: CASGLAPGHRYTEAFF
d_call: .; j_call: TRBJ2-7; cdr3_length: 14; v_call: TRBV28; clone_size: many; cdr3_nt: TGTGCCAGCAGTCTCCGGGACAACTCCTACGAGCAGTACTTC; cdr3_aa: CASSLRDNSYEQYF
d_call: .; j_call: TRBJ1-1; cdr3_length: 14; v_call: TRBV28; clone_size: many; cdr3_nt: TGTGCCAGCGCCACAGGGCGGTTGACTGCTGAAGCTTTCTTT; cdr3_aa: CASATGRLTAEAFF
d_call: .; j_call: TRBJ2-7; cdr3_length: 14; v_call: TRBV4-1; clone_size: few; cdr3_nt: TGCGCCAGCAGCCACCGGGCAGACTCCTACGAGCAGTACTTC; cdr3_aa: CASSHRADSYEQYF
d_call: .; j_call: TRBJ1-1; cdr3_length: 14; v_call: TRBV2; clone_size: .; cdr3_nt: TGTGCCAGCAGTGAACAAGGGATGAACACTGAAGCTTTCTTT; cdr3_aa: CASSEQGMNTEAFF
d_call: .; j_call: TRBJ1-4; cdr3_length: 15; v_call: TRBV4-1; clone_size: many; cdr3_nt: TGCGCCAGCGCCGGACGGAGCTCAACTAATGAAAAACTGTTTTTT; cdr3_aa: CASAGRSSTNEKLFF
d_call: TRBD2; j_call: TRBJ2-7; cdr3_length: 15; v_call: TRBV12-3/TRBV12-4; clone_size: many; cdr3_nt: TGTGCCAGCAGGAAAACTAGCGGGGGGCTGGGGGAGCAGTACTTC; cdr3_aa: CASRKTSGGLGEQYF